This TCR beta chain was profiled in a study of stem cell transplantation in POMP-related autoinflammatory disease. The overall study: Impaired MHC class I-dependent CD8+ differentiation was hypothesized from defective thymoproteasomes. After transplant, neutrophils and platelets showed 100% graft donor chimerism through one year. General study results and limits: Patients with PRAID showed a restricted number of unique TRB V-J gene pairings.

PRAID featured immunodeficiency plus autoinflammation. Worth noting for this clone: The antigen remains unidentified.

J lost 0 bases, V lost 4 bases, and 7 bases had no gene match. CDR1 is SGHRS and CDR2 is YFSETQ in the germline V gene. The CDR3 length is 16 residues. The method was immunoSEQ multiplex PCR; TCRdb's version includes in-frame clones alone and lacks a portion of them. This sample has some 68,000 clones, with approximately 90% found just once. Sequenced here: CD4+ T cells from PBMCs, sampled after stem cell transplantation. This TCR derives from a human patient with POMP-related autoinflammation and immune dysregulation (PRAID). Some T cells may be graft donor cells. The chain is built from TRBV5-1 and TRBJ1-3; TRBD1 matches 7 bases. CDR3 residues: CASSTRQGDSGNTIYF. The CDR3 DNA follows: TGCGCCAGCAGCACCAGACAGGGAGACTCTGGAAACACCATATATTTT.